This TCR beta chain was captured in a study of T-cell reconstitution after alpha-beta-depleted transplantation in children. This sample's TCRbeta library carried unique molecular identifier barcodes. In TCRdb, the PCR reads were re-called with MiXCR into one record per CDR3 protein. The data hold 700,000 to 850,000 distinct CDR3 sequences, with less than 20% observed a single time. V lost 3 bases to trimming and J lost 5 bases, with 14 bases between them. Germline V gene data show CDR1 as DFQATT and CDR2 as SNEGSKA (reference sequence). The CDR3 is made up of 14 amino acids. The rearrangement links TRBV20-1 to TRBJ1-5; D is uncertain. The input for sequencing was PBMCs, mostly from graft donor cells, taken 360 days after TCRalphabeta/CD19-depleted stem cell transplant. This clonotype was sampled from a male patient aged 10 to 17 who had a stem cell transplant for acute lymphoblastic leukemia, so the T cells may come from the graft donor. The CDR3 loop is CSASLRGRDQPQHF. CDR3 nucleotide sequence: TGCAGTGCTAGCCTTCGCGGGCGGGATCAGCCCCAGCATTTT.